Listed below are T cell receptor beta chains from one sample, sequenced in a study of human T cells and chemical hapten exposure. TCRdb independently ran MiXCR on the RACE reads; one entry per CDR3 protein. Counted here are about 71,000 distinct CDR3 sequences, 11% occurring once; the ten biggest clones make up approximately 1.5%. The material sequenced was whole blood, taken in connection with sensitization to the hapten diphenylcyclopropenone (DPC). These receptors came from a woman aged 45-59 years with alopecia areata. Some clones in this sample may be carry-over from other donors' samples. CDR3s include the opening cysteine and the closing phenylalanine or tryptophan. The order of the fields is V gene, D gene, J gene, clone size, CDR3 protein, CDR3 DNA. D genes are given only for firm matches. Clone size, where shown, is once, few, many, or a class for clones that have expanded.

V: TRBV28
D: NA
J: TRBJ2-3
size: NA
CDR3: CASSSGRPRSTDTQYF
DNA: TGTGCCAGCAGTTCAGGTCGGCCTAGAAGCACAGATACGCAGTATTTT

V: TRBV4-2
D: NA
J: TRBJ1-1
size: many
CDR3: CASSQDLGGRPRAFF
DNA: TGTGCCAGCAGCCAAGATTTGGGGGGCCGCCCGCGAGCTTTCTTT

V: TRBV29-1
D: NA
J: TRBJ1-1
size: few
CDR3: CSVAWVHGGNTEAFF
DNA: TGCAGCGTTGCCTGGGTCCACGGGGGGAACACTGAAGCTTTCTTT

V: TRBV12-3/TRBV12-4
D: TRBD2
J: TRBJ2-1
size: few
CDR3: CASSFPGTSEIWYEQFF
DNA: TGTGCCAGCAGTTTCCCTGGGACTAGCGAAATATGGTATGAGCAGTTCTTC

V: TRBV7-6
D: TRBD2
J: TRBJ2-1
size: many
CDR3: CASSLSSGGGEQFF
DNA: TGTGCCAGCAGCTTATCTAGCGGGGGAGGAGAGCAGTTCTTC

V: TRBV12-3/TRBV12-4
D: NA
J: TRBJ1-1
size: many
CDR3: CASSLSYGGDPEAFF
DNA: TGTGCCAGCAGTTTAAGCTACGGGGGCGACCCTGAAGCTTTCTTT

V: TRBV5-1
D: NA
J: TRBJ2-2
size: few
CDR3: CASSLKGFANTGELFF
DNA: TGCGCCAGCAGCCTAAAGGGGTTCGCGAACACCGGGGAGCTGTTTTTT

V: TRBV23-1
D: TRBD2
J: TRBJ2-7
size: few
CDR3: CASSRSLERDSYEQYF
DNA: TGCGCCAGCAGTCGATCCCTTGAGCGGGACTCCTACGAGCAGTACTTC

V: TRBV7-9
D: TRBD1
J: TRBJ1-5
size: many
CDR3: CASTEGAHQPQHF
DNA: TGTGCCAGCACGGAGGGGGCGCATCAGCCCCAGCATTTT

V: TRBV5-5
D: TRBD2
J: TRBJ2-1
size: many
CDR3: CASSLPLAGARSSYNEQFF
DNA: TGTGCCAGCAGCTTGCCACTAGCGGGAGCCAGGAGCTCCTACAATGAGCAGTTCTTC

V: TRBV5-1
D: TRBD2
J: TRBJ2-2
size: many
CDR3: CASIPGTSGYTGELFF
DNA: TGCGCCAGCATTCCAGGGACTAGCGGCTACACCGGGGAGCTGTTTTTT

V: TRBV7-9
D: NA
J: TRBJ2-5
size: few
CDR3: CAAVRAGEVRQETQYF
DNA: TGTGCCGCGGTTCGGGCAGGCGAAGTTCGGCAAGAGACCCAGTACTTC

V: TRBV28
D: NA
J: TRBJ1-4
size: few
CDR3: CASSLTDGEKLFF
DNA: TGTGCCAGCAGTTTAACGGACGGGGAAAAACTGTTTTTT

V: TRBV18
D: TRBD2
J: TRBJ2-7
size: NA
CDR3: CASSPPGLAGGQGYEQYF
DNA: TGTGCCAGCTCACCTCCCGGACTAGCGGGAGGGCAGGGCTACGAGCAGTACTTC

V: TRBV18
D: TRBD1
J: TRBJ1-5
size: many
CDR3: CASSLSPGQGKNQPQHF
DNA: TGTGCCAGCTCACTGAGCCCGGGACAGGGTAAAAATCAGCCCCAGCATTTT

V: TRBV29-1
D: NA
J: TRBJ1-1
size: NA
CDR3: CSSAGAVPGGSSAFF
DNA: TGCAGCTCTGCTGGGGCGGTGCCGGGTGGTTCTTCAGCTTTCTTT

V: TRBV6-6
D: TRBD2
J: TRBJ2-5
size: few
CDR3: CASSYSIPPQRGGQETQYF
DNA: TGTGCCAGCAGTTACTCGATCCCCCCCCAGCGGGGGGGCCAAGAGACCCAGTACTTC

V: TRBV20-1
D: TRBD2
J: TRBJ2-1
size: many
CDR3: CSARDWASGGFDEQFF
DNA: TGCAGTGCTAGAGATTGGGCTAGCGGGGGGTTTGATGAGCAGTTCTTC

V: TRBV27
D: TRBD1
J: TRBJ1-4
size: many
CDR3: CASSWVQGASEKLFF
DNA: TGTGCCAGCAGTTGGGTACAGGGGGCATCGGAAAAACTGTTTTTT

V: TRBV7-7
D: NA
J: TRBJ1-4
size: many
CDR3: CASSPGMGREKLFF
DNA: TGTGCTAGCAGCCCAGGGATGGGTCGCGAAAAACTGTTTTTT

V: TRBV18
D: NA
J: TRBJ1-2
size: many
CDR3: CASSPDSNYGYTF
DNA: TGTGCCAGCTCACCGGACAGTAACTATGGCTACACCTTC

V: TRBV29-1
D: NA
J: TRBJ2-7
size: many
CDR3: CSVRGQGFYEQYF
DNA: TGCAGCGTCCGGGGTCAGGGGTTTTACGAGCAGTACTTC

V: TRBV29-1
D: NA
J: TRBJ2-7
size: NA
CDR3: CSVRDTSSYEQYF
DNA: TGCAGCGTACGGGACACTAGCTCCTACGAGCAGTACTTC

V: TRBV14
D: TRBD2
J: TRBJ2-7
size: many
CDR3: CASSGTSGSYYEQYF
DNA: TGTGCCAGCAGCGGAACTAGCGGGAGTTACTACGAGCAGTACTTC